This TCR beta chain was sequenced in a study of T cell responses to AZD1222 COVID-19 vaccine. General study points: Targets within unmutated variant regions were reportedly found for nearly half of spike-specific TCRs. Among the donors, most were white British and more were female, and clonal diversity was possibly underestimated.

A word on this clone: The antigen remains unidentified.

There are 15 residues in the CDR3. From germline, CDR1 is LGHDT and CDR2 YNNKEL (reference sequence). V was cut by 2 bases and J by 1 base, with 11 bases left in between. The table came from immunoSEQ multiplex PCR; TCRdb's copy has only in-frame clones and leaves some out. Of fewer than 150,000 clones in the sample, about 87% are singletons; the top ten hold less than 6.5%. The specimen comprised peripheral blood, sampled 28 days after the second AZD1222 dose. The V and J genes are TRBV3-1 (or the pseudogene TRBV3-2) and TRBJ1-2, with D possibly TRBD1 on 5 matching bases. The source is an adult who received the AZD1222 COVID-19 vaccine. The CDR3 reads CASSQRGALNYGYTF. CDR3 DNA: TGTGCCAGCAGCCAACGAGGGGCGCTTAACTATGGCTACACCTTC.